This TCR beta chain was captured in a study of CD8 T cells in Susac syndrome. RNA totalling roughly 0.5 to 1 ug underwent reverse transcription with random hexamers. TCRdb independently ran MiXCR on the immunoSEQ multiplex PCR reads; one entry per CDR3 protein. Seen here are more than 55,000 distinct CDR3 sequences, under 96% observed once, and the top ten hold 0.085% to 0.14%. Germline CDR1 and CDR2: SGHRS and YFSETQ. The CDR3 covers 15 residues. The V end lost 4 bases, the J end lost 0 bases, and 11 bases lay between the germline ends. In this sample, this clonotype turned up once. The receptor's source is a human donor with multiple sclerosis. The sequencing input was CD4+ T cells from PBMCs. V and J are TRBV5-1 and TRBJ2-1; D uncertain. The CDR3 nucleotides are TGCGCCAGCAGCCTAGGGTCAAGCTCCTACAATGAGCAGTTCTTC. Translated, it gives CASSLGSSSYNEQFF.